This record concerns one TCR beta chain sequence. Here immunoSEQ multiplex PCR was the method, and the copy in TCRdb shows in-frame clones only, minus some. The sample has 200,000 or so clones; about nine tenths are singletons. The sample belongs to a study of blood T cell repertoires in COVID-19. In the study overall: Specimens from acute and convalescent COVID-19 originated in the United States, Italy and Spain.

With 8 bases removed from V and 1 base from J, the gap between germline ends came to 14 bases. Per the germline V gene, CDR1 is SGHVS and CDR2 is FQNEAQ. There are 14 residues in the CDR3. The genes are TRBV7-8 and TRBJ1-1; D gene uncertain. The sample taken for sequencing was peripheral blood. This receptor was obtained from a man older than 75 with acute or convalescent COVID-19. CDR3 loop: CASSLQIQNTEAFF. CDR3 nucleotide sequence: TGTGCCAGCTCCCTACAGATCCAGAACACTGAAGCTTTCTTT.